This TCR beta chain was observed in a study of graft-versus-host responses after intestinal transplantation. Across the whole study: Every transplant recipient was induced with anti-thymocyte globulin, then maintained on tacrolimus and steroids for two to four years.

Regarding the study as a whole: Association was observed between peak circulating GvH clone levels and early post-transplant HvG declines.

Measured with immunoSEQ multiplex PCR; TCRdb has only the in-frame clones, and not every one. The data contain 90,000 to 150,000 clones, 85% to 95% of them singletons. This clone was detected once. Its antigen remains unidentified. The specimen comprised unstimulated CD4+ T cells sorted from spleen or lymph node cells, sampled before intestinal transplant. This receptor was identified in a human donor who received an intestinal transplant.

CDR3 in DNA: TGCGCCAGCAGTAGGGGACAGGGGAATGAAAAACTGTTTTTT. As protein: CASSRGQGNEKLFF. The chain recombines TRBV10-1 with TRBJ1-4, with 10 nucleotides matching TRBD1. The CDR3 is 14 residues long. V was clipped by 5 bases and J by 5 bases; unmatched bases: 2. Germline assignment: CDR1 WNHNN and CDR2 SYGVQD (reference sequence).